The next 15 T cell receptor beta chains were all read from a single sample in a study of cytomegalovirus exposure and HLA in healthy donors. The PCR ran on 60 Vbeta and 13 Jbeta primers. The table came from immunoSEQ multiplex PCR; TCRdb's copy has only in-frame clones and leaves some out. The sample has around 230,000 clones; 70% to 90% are singletons. Sequenced input: PBMCs. The receptor set was obtained from a girl between 2 and 10 years old in good health and CMV-seronegative.

This sequence joins TRBV15 and TRBJ2-3; D perhaps matches TRBD1 (5 bases). V lost 2 bases and J 2 bases, leaving 11 bases between the germline ends. The CDR3 has 15 residues. CDR1 LNHNV and CDR2 YYDKDF come from the germline V gene (reference sequence). The CDR3 bases are TGTGCCACCAGCAGATCGACAGTGAACACAGATACGCAGTATTTT. This encodes CATSRSTVNTDTQYF.

This rearrangement joins TRBV11-2 to TRBJ2-7, with 9 bases lining up with TRBD2. CDR1 is SGHAT and CDR2 is FQNNGV in the germline V gene. The J segment lost 2 bases and the V segment lost 1 base, leaving 3 bases of the junction unmatched. The CDR3 is made up of 15 amino acids. The CDR3 spells CASSLAGTSPYEQYF. Written as DNA, the CDR3 is TGTGCCAGCAGCTTAGCCGGGACTAGCCCCTACGAGCAGTACTTC.

This clone was picked up a small number of times. The gene calls are TRBV30 and TRBJ2-5; maybe TRBD2 (6 bases). Per the germline V gene, CDR1 is GTSNPN and CDR2 is SVGIG (reference sequence). This CDR3 is built from 13 residues. Trimming removed 4 bases from V and 4 bases from J, with 13 bases in between. This CDR3 reads CAWIAAGSETQYF. CDR3 bases: TGTGCCTGGATTGCTGCGGGATCAGAGACCCAGTACTTC.

The CDR3 coding sequence is TGTGCCAGCAGCTTGGGGGGGCTCGGCTATGGCTACACCTTC. It encodes CASSLGGLGYGYTF. This sequence joins TRBV5-4 and TRBJ1-2; perhaps TRBD1 as D (6 bases). This CDR3 is 14 amino acids long. In germline, CDR1 is SGHNT, CDR2 YYREEE (reference sequence). Between the trimmed V and J ends, which lost 0 bases and 4 bases, there was a span of 10 bases.

V usage is TRBV19 and J usage is TRBJ2-5; 11 bases align to TRBD1. CDR3 length: 14 amino acids. After removal of 3 bases from V and 5 bases from J, the junction contained 2 bases not matched to a gene. The germline CDR1 and CDR2 sequences are LNHDA and SQIVND (reference sequence). Here the CDR3 DNA reads TGTGCCAGTAGTATCCGGACAGGGGGCGAGACCCAGTACTTC. This codes for CASSIRTGGETQYF.

The chain is built from TRBV5-1 and TRBJ2-7; weak D call: TRBD1 (6 bases). Germline-derived CDR1 and CDR2 are SGHRS and YFSETQ. The CDR3 spans 13 residues. The V end was cut by 4 bases, the J end by 2 bases, with 10 bases between. The CDR3 here is CASSAGDTYEQYF. The CDR3 DNA is TGCGCCAGCAGCGCAGGGGATACCTACGAGCAGTACTTC.

The chain links TRBV27 to TRBJ2-7; 10 bases map to TRBD2. The CDR3 contains 14 residues. The germline V gene encodes CDR1 MNHEY and CDR2 SMNVEV (reference sequence). V dropped 6 bases and J dropped 3; count of bases not matched to a gene: 5. The CDR3 is CASSRAGGLYEQYF. CDR3 nucleotide sequence: TGTGCCAGCAGCCGAGCGGGAGGGCTCTACGAGCAGTACTTC.

The V call is TRBV14, the J call TRBJ1-2; possibly TRBD1 for D (5 bases). Trimming shortened V by 4 bases and J by 6 bases, and 18 bases separated the two germline ends. This CDR3 region has 15 residues. In germline, CDR1 is SGHDN, CDR2 FVKESK. The DNA for the CDR3 is TGTGCCAGCAGCCGATTCATTTCAGGGTCTGATGGCTACACCTTC. The encoded protein is CASSRFISGSDGYTF. Together with reference TRBV14 and TRBJ1-2, the CDR3 gives the full variable domain: EAGVTQFPSHSVIEKGQTVTLRCDPISGHDNLYWYRRVMGKEIKFLLHFVKESKQDESGMPNNRFLAERTGGTYSTLKVQPAELEDSGVYFCASSRFISGSDGYTFGSGTRLTVV.

The chain couples TRBV4-1 to TRBJ2-5; 11 nucleotides match TRBD2. The germline V gene has CDR1 MGHRA and CDR2 YSYEKL. This CDR3 region has 16 residues. Trimming cost V 1 base and J 5 bases; bases outside gene matches: 6. The CDR3 nucleotides are TGCGCCAGCAGCCAAGGACTAGCGGGGATCGACGAGACCCAGTACTTC. Its translation: CASSQGLAGIDETQYF.

Regarding this clone: This specimen includes other DNA sequences encoding the same CDR3. The chain links TRBV27 to TRBJ1-2; D ambiguous. Trimming cost V 4 bases and J 3 bases, with 12 bases left between them. The CDR3 totals 14 residues. Germline V gene data show CDR1 as MNHEY and CDR2 as SMNVEV (reference sequence). CDR3 amino acids: CASSYRSQYYGYTF. The DNA of the CDR3 is TGTGCCAGCAGTTACCGGTCACAGTACTATGGCTACACCTTC.

The chain combines TRBV7-9 with TRBJ2-1; 10 positions match TRBD1. Germline V gene lookup returns CDR1 SEHNR and CDR2 FQNEAQ (reference sequence). The CDR3 runs 15 residues. V lost 7 bases to trimming and J lost 3 bases; unmatched junction nucleotides: 6. The CDR3 loop reads CASIRTGGVYNEQFF. The CDR3 bases are TGTGCCAGCATACGGACAGGGGGTGTCTACAATGAGCAGTTCTTC.

The chain recombines TRBV6-6 with TRBJ1-2; 10 bases fit TRBD1. The germline CDR1 and CDR2 sequences are MNHNY and SVGAGI (reference sequence). The CDR3 covers 14 residues. V trimming: 8 bases; J trimming: 4 bases; junction bases outside the gene matches: 7. The CDR3 region is CASLGTGDSYGYTF. CDR3 nucleotides: TGTGCCAGCCTTGGGACAGGGGATAGCTATGGCTACACCTTC.

This clone has only one observation. The gene calls are TRBV23-1 and TRBJ1-6; TRBD1 might be the D (6 bases). TRBV23-1 is annotated as an ORF whose role is uncertain. Trimming removed 6 bases from V and 10 bases from J, with 10 bases in between. The CDR3 runs to 12 residues. CDR3 sequence (DNA): TGCGCCAGCAGGGACAGAGGCTCACCCCTCCACTTT. Protein product: CASRDRGSPLHF.

The chain combines TRBV27 with TRBJ2-7; 10 nucleotides agree with TRBD2. The germline V gene has CDR1 MNHEY and CDR2 SMNVEV (reference sequence). The V gene end was trimmed by 4 bases and the J gene end by 1 base; junction bases not matched to a gene: 7. The CDR3 length is 16 residues. The CDR3 reads CASSSFQREGSYEQYF. The DNA of the CDR3 is TGTGCCAGCAGTTCGTTTCAGCGGGAGGGTTCCTACGAGCAGTACTTC.

The rearrangement links TRBV19 to TRBJ2-7; 8 nucleotides agree with TRBD1. Per the germline V gene, CDR1 is LNHDA and CDR2 is SQIVND (reference sequence). Germline trimming cut 5 bases from V and 6 bases from J; bases unmatched to any gene: 12. The CDR3 totals 15 residues. This CDR3 reads CASSSAGTGTCEQYF. The CDR3 DNA sequence: TGTGCCAGTAGTTCGGCGGGGACAGGAACTTGCGAGCAGTACTTC.